These 11 T cell receptor beta chains came from one sample sequenced in a study. A single record per CDR3 protein comes from TCRdb applying MiXCR to the 5' RACE reads. In the table there are 7,000 to 9,000 distinct CDR3 sequences, about a sixth of which are singletons. The material sequenced was memory CD4+ T cells sorted from blood. As for subset: memory CD4+ T cells, CD4+CD45RO+CD25-. The source of these receptors is a female donor with breast cancer.

This clonotype has ten or more counts. This chain connects TRBV15 to TRBJ1-1; weak D call: TRBD1 (6 bases). The CDR3 runs to 15 residues. Germline V gene sequence: CDR1 LNHNV, CDR2 YYDKDF (reference sequence). V dropped 0 bases and J dropped 6 bases, with 14 bases sitting between them. This CDR3 reads CATSRDRGGQAEAFF. The CDR3 region has the DNA TGTGCCACCAGCAGAGATAGGGGGGGCCAGGCTGAAGCTTTCTTT.

Within the sample, this clonotype is medium-sized. The V call is TRBV5-5, the J call TRBJ2-5; 8 bases are a match to TRBD2. This CDR3 is built from 13 residues. Trimming cost V 2 bases and J 5 bases; bases outside gene matches: 2. In germline, CDR1 is SGHKS, CDR2 YYEKEE (reference sequence). The CDR3 region is CASSLPGGETQYF. Here the CDR3 DNA reads TGTGCCAGCAGCTTACCGGGAGGGGAGACCCAGTACTTC.

This clonotype has more than one count but fewer than ten. A read error may account for a junction end that differs from germline. The chain employs TRBV5-1 and TRBJ2-7; D may match TRBD1 or TRBD2 (5 bases each). The CDR3 is 14 residues long. Germline lookup yields CDR1 SGHRS and CDR2 YFSETQ. CDR3 sequence (DNA): TGCGCCAGCAGCCTGAGGGGAACGGCCTACGAGCAGCACTTC. It encodes CASSLRGTAYEQHF.

V usage is TRBV5-3 and J usage is TRBJ1-1, with D perhaps TRBD1 (6 bases). TRBV5-3 is an ORF, and what it does is uncertain. This CDR3 comprises 13 residues. V shed 4 bases and J shed 5 bases, with 12 bases lying between them. The CDR3 reads CARSTTTGTEAFF. CDR3 in DNA: TGTGCCAGAAGCACGACAACAGGGACTGAAGCTTTCTTT.

Of note for this clonotype: Being one base from a much bigger clone, this may be a read error. The J gene is TRBJ2-1, the V gene TRBV20-1; D gene uncertain. Trimming removed 5 bases from V and 7 bases from J, with 12 bases in between. The CDR3 covers 12 residues. Germline lookup yields CDR1 DFQATT and CDR2 SNEGSKA (reference sequence). The CDR3 sequence: CSAGTWRNEQFF. The CDR3 bases are TGCAGTGCTGGAACCTGGCGGAATGAGCAGTTCTTC.

This clonotype was seen only a few times. A much larger clone differs by one base, so this may be a read error. The J gene is TRBJ1-4, the V gene TRBV2; no clear D gene. CDR3 length: 13 residues. From germline, CDR1 is SNHLY and CDR2 FYNNEI. The CDR3 reads CASRDATNEKLFF. DNA for the CDR3: TGTGCCAGCCGTGATGCAACTAATGAAAAACTGTTTTTT.

Sample share makes this clonotype medium-sized. V is TRBV7-9 and J is TRBJ2-1, with TRBD2 matching 10 bases. This CDR3 spans 15 amino acids. The junction had 2 bases not matched to a gene; V was cut back by 2 bases and J by 4 bases. The germline gives CDR1 SEHNR, CDR2 FQNEAQ (reference sequence). Here the CDR3 reads CASSLILAGYNEQFF. CDR3 nucleotides: TGTGCCAGCAGCTTAATACTAGCGGGGTACAATGAGCAGTTCTTC.

This clonotype was observed many times. A read error may account for a junction end that differs from germline. This chain connects TRBV20-1 to TRBJ1-3; TRBD1 agrees at 9 bases. This CDR3 is 15 amino acids long. Germline loops: CDR1 DFQATT, CDR2 SNEGSKA (reference sequence). The CDR3 bases are TGCAGTGCTTTGTCTACAGGGGGCTTTGGAAACACCGTATATTTT. As protein: CSALSTGGFGNTVYF.

In the case of this clonotype: An end of the junction differs from the germline gene, which may be a read error. The V gene is TRBV24-1, the J gene TRBJ1-1; a weak D match, TRBD1 (5 bases). The germline V gene has CDR1 KGHDR and CDR2 SFDVKD. This CDR3 region has 14 residues. CDR3 protein: CTTKGTGINTEAFF. CDR3 nucleotide sequence: TGTACCACCAAGGGGACCGGGATAAACACTGAAGCTTTCTTT.

This clonotype appeared many times. The CDR3 nucleotides are TGTGCCAGCAGGGCGGGGCCCGCGGCCGCTGAAGCTTTCTTT. Translated, it gives CASRAGPAAAEAFF. V usage is TRBV6-5 and J usage is TRBJ1-1; the D gene is possibly TRBD1 (5 bases). Germline CDR1 and CDR2: MNHEY and SVGAGI. The ends were cut back, 6 bases at V and 6 bases at J, with 17 bases in the middle. The CDR3 runs to 14 residues.

V and J are TRBV29-1 and TRBJ2-1, with 10 bases fitting TRBD2. The trim removed 7 bases at V and 3 bases at J, leaving 6 bases unmatched. The germline V gene encodes CDR1 SQVTM and CDR2 ANQGSEA. The CDR3 has 14 residues. The CDR3 protein is CSAVPSGSYNEQFF. CDR3 nucleotide sequence: TGCAGCGCTGTACCTAGCGGGAGCTACAATGAGCAGTTCTTC.